The rows below give T cell receptor beta chains drawn from one sample of a study of CD8+CD57+ T cells in acquired aplastic anemia. TCRdb ran MiXCR on the reads and lists one entry per CDR3 protein. The table records about 68,000 distinct CDR3 sequences, 50% to 55% of them present only once. The specimen was sorted CD4+, CD8+, or CD8+CD57+ T cells (not recorded which) from PBMCs. Every receptor here comes from a human donor in good health, serving as a control. CDR3s leave out the opening cysteine and the closing phenylalanine or tryptophan. The D gene is left open where the match is weak.

D,J,V,CDR3
NA,TRBJ2-7,TRBV7-6,ASSRLGSYEQY
NA,TRBJ1-2,TRBV7-2,ASSLGFDGPSGYT
TRBD1,TRBJ1-4,TRBV7-9,ASRSGGSTEKLF
NA,TRBJ1-1,TRBV7-6,ASSLRQPEAF
TRBD1,TRBJ1-6,TRBV6-5,ASSPPGQGHSPLH
NA,TRBJ2-7,TRBV29-1,SVVRQGISLEQY
NA,TRBJ1-3,TRBV13,ASSLAPLQGPGNTIY
NA,TRBJ2-1,TRBV2,ASSEGAGRAYNEQF
NA,TRBJ2-5,TRBV30,AWSNPTGSQY
NA,TRBJ1-5,TRBV2,ASSAGDGNQPQH
NA,TRBJ2-7,TRBV27,ASSLDGRYEQY
NA,TRBJ2-2,TRBV29-1,SVEVAGRNTGELF
NA,TRBJ2-2,TRBV7-8,ASSLWTGELF
NA,TRBJ2-7,TRBV27,ASSLSSRAGLAFSRYEQY
NA,TRBJ1-1,TRBV30,ARSGPNRAF
NA,TRBJ2-5,TRBV10-2,ASSSPGSLGETQY
NA,TRBJ1-3,TRBV9,ASSRDAGSGNTIY
NA,TRBJ2-7,TRBV4-2,ASSQQGEQY
NA,TRBJ2-7,TRBV10-3,AISESSNNEQY
NA,TRBJ2-5,TRBV29-1,SVEVQVKETQY
NA,TRBJ2-7,TRBV13,ASSTLAAEQEQY
NA,TRBJ2-7,TRBV6-8,ASSFFFSAGAAYEQY
NA,TRBJ2-1,TRBV5-1,ASSLGSLARPYNEQF
NA,TRBJ1-5,TRBV27,ASSSAAHQPQH
NA,TRBJ2-7,TRBV7-8,ASSQYTDRY
TRBD1,TRBJ2-7,TRBV15,ATSGTGGYEQY
TRBD1,TRBJ2-3,TRBV10-3,AIREKTGEDTQY
NA,TRBJ2-7,TRBV19,ASSQGTVSYEQY
TRBD2,TRBJ2-1,TRBV9,ASSSDPGLLNEEF
TRBD1,TRBJ2-5,TRBV27,ASSGQGRETQY
NA,TRBJ2-5,TRBV7-3,ACQEGGQETQY
NA,TRBJ1-2,TRBV6-1,ASNGAAGVGYT
NA,TRBJ1-5,TRBV2,ASQQGRVGNQPQH
NA,TRBJ2-1,TRBV24-1,ATSDPDSSDYNEQF
NA,TRBJ2-7,TRBV7-3,ASSPTEVSYEQY
NA,TRBJ2-1,TRBV7-9,ASSLAGNWAGNEQF
NA,TRBJ2-1,TRBV20-1,SARAHWNNEQF
NA,TRBJ1-6,TRBV5-4,ASTAERNSPLH
NA,TRBJ2-5,TRBV20-1,SASSGRKETQY
TRBD1,TRBJ1-1,TRBV12-3/TRBV12-4,ASSFPGTANTEAF
NA,TRBJ1-2,TRBV6-5,ASSYTDRPYGYT
TRBD2,TRBJ2-5,TRBV7-2,ASSRLAGGQETQY
TRBD1,TRBJ1-6,TRBV7-2,ASSLQGNNNSPLH
NA,TRBJ2-7,TRBV4-1,ASSLDSAGYEQY
TRBD1,TRBJ1-1,TRBV27,AAGDIRGRAF
NA,TRBJ1-2,TRBV15,ATSRDRGEAYGYT
TRBD2,TRBJ2-7,TRBV20-1,SARGGGDSYEQY
NA,TRBJ1-2,TRBV12-3/TRBV12-4,ASSLDGLYGYT
TRBD1,TRBJ1-2,TRBV7-9,ASSLQQGDGYT
NA,TRBJ1-2,TRBV5-4,ASSFFLVRGEVGYT
NA,TRBJ1-2,TRBV29-1,SVEGWQGFGYT
NA,TRBJ2-1,TRBV24-1,ATSDSSRNEQF
NA,TRBJ2-7,TRBV5-1,ASSLAGTFSYEQY
NA,TRBJ2-1,TRBV10-2,ASSEPWGEQF
NA,TRBJ2-1,TRBV15,ATSPPRGYYNEQF
NA,TRBJ1-1,TRBV7-2,ASSLALRGAPF